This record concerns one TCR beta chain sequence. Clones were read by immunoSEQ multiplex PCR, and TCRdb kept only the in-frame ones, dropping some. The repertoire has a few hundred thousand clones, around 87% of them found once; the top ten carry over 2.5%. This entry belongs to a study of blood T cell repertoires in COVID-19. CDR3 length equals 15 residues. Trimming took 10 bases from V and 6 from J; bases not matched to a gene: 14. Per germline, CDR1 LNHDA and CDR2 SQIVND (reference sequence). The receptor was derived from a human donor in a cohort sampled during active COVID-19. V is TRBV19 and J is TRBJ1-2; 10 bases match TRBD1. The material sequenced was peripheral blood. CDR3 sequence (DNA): TGTGCCACCACTCGATCGGACAGGGGGACCCATGGCTACACCTTC. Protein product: CATTRSDRGTHGYTF.